Shown below are 24 T cell receptor beta chains from a single sample sequenced in a study of cytomegalovirus exposure and HLA in healthy donors (dated by TCRdb to about 2017). Libraries were made using the immunoSEQ multiplex PCR assay. The multiplex PCR relied on a mix of 60 forward primers for TCR Vbeta segments and 13 reverse primers for TCR Jbeta segments. Drawn from immuneACCESS, this table holds only the in-frame rearrangements with V and J called that TCRdb kept. Clones are partly lost; checked studies trace under half to an unresolved V gene and leave the rest unexplained. Across this sample there are about 180,000 clones, with approximately 80% seen only once. Together, the top ten hold approximately 0.51% of the sample. Material for sequencing was PBMCs. These receptors were collected from a woman in her fifties or sixties in good health and CMV-seronegative.

This chain uses TRBV7-6 with TRBJ1-2; possibly TRBD1 for D (5 bases). V lost 0 bases and J lost 8, with 10 bases in between. CDR1 SGHVS and CDR2 FNYEAQ come from the germline V gene. The CDR3 loop spans 13 amino acids. For the CDR3, the DNA is TGTGCCAGCAGCTTAGCTCAGGGTGGCGGCTACACCTTC. Translating gives CASSLAQGGGYTF.

This clone was counted between two and nine times. The chain combines TRBV27 with TRBJ1-5; no clear D gene. Germline CDR1 reads MNHEY; CDR2 reads SMNVEV (reference sequence). This CDR3 is 13 amino acids long. The V gene lost 3 bases and the J gene lost 3 bases, with 6 bases spanning the gap. This CDR3 is CASSLRTNQPQHF. DNA of the CDR3: TGTGCCAGCAGTTTGCGCACCAATCAGCCCCAGCATTTT.

The V and J genes are TRBV28 and TRBJ2-5, with D maybe TRBD2 (6 bases). The germline V gene has CDR1 MDHEN and CDR2 SYDVKM. The V gene lost 3 bases and the J gene lost 5 bases, with 16 bases spanning the gap. CDR3 size: 15 residues. As DNA, the CDR3 is TGTGCCAGCAGTTTGTCGGGGGAAGTAAGGGAGACCCAGTACTTC. Translation: CASSLSGEVRETQYF.

V gene TRBV19 combines with J gene TRBJ2-1; D is unresolved. The germline V gene has CDR1 LNHDA and CDR2 SQIVND (reference sequence). V lost 1 base, J lost 7 bases, and 8 bases lay in between. This CDR3 has 13 amino acids. CDR3 coding DNA: TGTGCCAGTAGTATAGCCAGGTCGAATGAGCAGTTCTTC. Its translation: CASSIARSNEQFF.

The chain couples TRBV28 to TRBJ2-1, with D possibly being TRBD2 (7 bases). From germline, CDR1 is MDHEN and CDR2 SYDVKM. Trimming removed 6 bases from V and 6 bases from J, with 30 bases in between. The CDR3 runs to 19 residues. Here the CDR3 reads CASRPFGGWGRGAGNEQFF. CDR3 in DNA: TGTGCCAGCAGGCCTTTTGGGGGCTGGGGACGGGGGGCTGGCAATGAGCAGTTCTTC.

The chain carries TRBV4-1 and TRBJ1-4, with TRBD1 matching over 7 bases. Germline V gene sequence: CDR1 MGHRA, CDR2 YSYEKL. The V gene end was trimmed by 4 bases and the J gene end by 7 bases; junction bases not matched to a gene: 9. This CDR3 region has 15 residues. The CDR3 sequence is CASSPTGLGSEKLFF. CDR3 bases: TGCGCCAGCAGCCCGACAGGGCTGGGGAGTGAAAAACTGTTTTTT.

This clone was picked up a small number of times. This rearrangement joins TRBV6-5 to TRBJ2-7, with 13 bases aligning to TRBD2. The germline CDR1 and CDR2 sequences are MNHEY and SVGAGI. V lost 6 bases, J lost 0 bases, and 2 bases stayed unmatched. The CDR3 has 15 amino acids. The CDR3 DNA reads TGTGCCAGCAGAGGACTAGCGGGAGCCTCCTACGAGCAGTACTTC. It yields the protein CASRGLAGASYEQYF.

J is TRBJ2-7 and V is TRBV7-9, with 10 bases fitting TRBD1. V lost 1 base and J lost 7; bases outside the gene matches: 7. This CDR3 is built from 15 residues. Germline V gives CDR1 SEHNR, CDR2 FQNEAQ (reference sequence). The CDR3 loop is CASSLGVTGGGEQYF. Here the CDR3 DNA reads TGTGCCAGCAGCTTAGGGGTGACAGGGGGCGGGGAGCAGTACTTC. The variable domain in full, completed from reference TRBV7-9 and TRBJ2-7, reads DTGVSQNPRHKITKRGQNVTFRCDPISEHNRLYWYRQTLGQGPEFLTYFQNEAQLEKSRLLSDRFSAERPKGSFSTLEIQRTEQGDSAMYLCASSLGVTGGGEQYFGPGTRLTVT.

This clone was seen only once. The rearrangement uses TRBV28 and TRBJ1-2; the match to TRBD1 covers 8 bases. The germline CDR1 and CDR2 sequences are MDHEN and SYDVKM. The CDR3 spans 14 residues. The trim removed 6 bases at V and 7 bases at J, leaving 10 bases unmatched. The CDR3: CASSLTGGRSGYTF. Written as DNA, the CDR3 is TGTGCCAGCAGCCTAACAGGGGGGCGCAGTGGCTACACCTTC.

The chain combines TRBV7-3 with TRBJ2-3; 15 bases agree with TRBD2. The CDR3 extends over 20 amino acids. Trimming took 5 bases from V and 2 from J; bases not matched to a gene: 14. CDR1 and CDR2 (germline): SGHTA, FQGTGA. CDR3 bases: TGTGCCAGCAGCCTTTACGGGACTAGCGGGAGGCCGTCCCCCACAGATACGCAGTATTTT. It yields the protein CASSLYGTSGRPSPTDTQYF. The full variable domain, in which reference TRBV7-3 and TRBJ2-3 provide the parts outside the CDR3, is GAGVSQTPSNKVTEKGKYVELRCDPISGHTALYWYRQSLGQGPEFLIYFQGTGAADDSGLPNDRFFAVRPEGSVSTLKIQRTERGDSAVYLCASSLYGTSGRPSPTDTQYFGPGTRLTVL.

The CDR3 region is CALGQGAASPFGYTF. Here the CDR3 DNA reads TGTGCCCTCGGACAGGGGGCCGCCTCTCCTTTTGGCTACACCTTC. The chain carries TRBV5-4 and TRBJ1-2; 11 nucleotides match TRBD1. Germline trimming cut 10 bases from V and 7 bases from J; bases unmatched to any gene: 15. Looked up from germline, CDR1 is SGHNT and CDR2 is YYREEE (reference sequence). This CDR3 is built from 15 residues.

The chain recombines TRBV19 with TRBJ1-2, with 12 bases matching TRBD1. CDR3 size: 16 residues. V was pared by 6 bases and J by 4 bases, with 9 bases of the junction left unmatched. Germline CDR1 and CDR2: LNHDA and SQIVND (reference sequence). The CDR3 protein is CASRDQGQGAFYGYTF. CDR3 DNA: TGTGCCAGTAGAGACCAGGGACAGGGGGCTTTCTATGGCTACACCTTC.

The J gene is TRBJ2-1, the V gene TRBV7-2; 7 positions agree with TRBD2. The germline CDR1 and CDR2 sequences are SGHTA and FQGNSA. V gave up 5 bases and J gave up 10 bases; unmatched junction bases: 8. The CDR3 loop spans 13 amino acids. The CDR3 sequence is CASSVGLEREQFF. CDR3 DNA: TGTGCCAGCAGCGTCGGACTAGAACGAGAGCAGTTCTTC.

CDR3 residues: CASSNRQGTNEKLFF. The CDR3 DNA is TGCGCCAGCAGCAATAGACAGGGAACTAATGAAAAACTGTTTTTT. The chain recombines TRBV4-1 with TRBJ1-4, with 7 bases aligning to TRBD1. The CDR3 extends over 15 amino acids. CDR1 and CDR2 from the germline V gene are MGHRA and YSYEKL. The J segment lost 1 base and the V segment lost 5 bases, leaving 4 bases of the junction unmatched.

V usage is TRBV7-9 and J usage is TRBJ2-1; 7 bases map to TRBD2. V was clipped by 5 bases and J by 1 base; unmatched bases: 11. CDR1 and CDR2 (germline): SEHNR, FQNEAQ (reference sequence). The CDR3 has 17 residues. CDR3 amino acids: CASSPVGRAGSYNEQFF. In DNA form, the CDR3 reads TGTGCCAGCAGCCCGGTGGGGAGAGCGGGATCCTACAATGAGCAGTTCTTC.

The chain recombines TRBV6-5 with TRBJ2-2; maybe TRBD1 (6 bases). Germline CDR1 and CDR2: MNHEY and SVGAGI. The CDR3 has 16 residues. V was pared by 4 bases and J by 2 bases, with 14 bases between. The CDR3 loop reads CASSLAGTFNTGELFF. The CDR3 DNA reads as TGTGCCAGCAGTTTGGCCGGGACATTTAACACCGGGGAGCTGTTTTTT.

J is TRBJ1-2 and V is TRBV14, with 11 bases matching TRBD1. This CDR3 region has 18 residues. Trimming cost V 0 bases and J 7 bases; bases outside gene matches: 13. Per germline, CDR1 SGHDN and CDR2 FVKESK. This CDR3 reads CASSQDFVPDRGHSGYTF. DNA for the CDR3: TGTGCCAGCAGCCAAGATTTTGTTCCGGACAGGGGGCACTCTGGCTACACCTTC.

V gene TRBV18 combines with J gene TRBJ2-1, with 10 bases identical to TRBD2. This CDR3 has 16 residues. Germline lookup yields CDR1 KGHSH and CDR2 LQKENI. V lost 3 bases and J lost 12; bases outside the gene matches: 14. CDR3 bases: TGTGCCAGCTCACCCGGGACTAGCGTCCTTCATCTCGGGCAGTTCTTC. Its translation is CASSPGTSVLHLGQFF. Full variable domain (remainder filled in from reference TRBV18 and TRBJ2-1): NAGVMQNPRHLVRRRGQEARLRCSPMKGHSHVYWYRQLPEEGLKFMVYLQKENIIDESGMPKERFSAEFPKEGPSILRIQQVVRGDSAAYFCASSPGTSVLHLGQFFGPGTRLTVL.

The J gene is TRBJ2-3, the V gene TRBV2, with D possibly being TRBD1 (5 bases). The CDR3 is 14 amino acids. Trimming shortened V by 6 bases and J by 0 bases, and 10 bases separated the two germline ends. Germline assignment: CDR1 SNHLY and CDR2 FYNNEI. The CDR3 DNA reads TGTGCCAGCAGAACAGGCACTAGCACAGATACGCAGTATTTT. It is translated as CASRTGTSTDTQYF.

V is TRBV4-1 and J is TRBJ2-7, with TRBD2 matching 9 bases. CDR3 length: 13 residues. Looked up from germline, CDR1 is MGHRA and CDR2 is YSYEKL. V lost 6 bases, J lost 4 bases, and 4 bases stayed unmatched. The CDR3 loop is CASSRLAGYEQYF. The CDR3, as DNA: TGCGCCAGCAGTCGGCTAGCGGGATACGAGCAGTACTTC.

This sequence joins TRBV5-1 and TRBJ1-2; 11 positions agree with TRBD1. The CDR3 contains 14 residues. Germline V lookup: CDR1 SGHRS, CDR2 YFSETQ. After removal of 5 bases from V and 8 bases from J, the junction contained 8 bases not matched to a gene. In nucleotides, the CDR3 is TGCGCCAGCAGAGGACAGGGGGCGTCGGAAGGCTACACCTTC. Protein sequence: CASRGQGASEGYTF.

V usage is TRBV7-8 and J usage is TRBJ2-7; the D is unclear. V lost 10 bases to trimming and J lost 7 bases, with 23 bases between them. The CDR3 has 14 amino acids. Per the germline V gene, CDR1 is SGHVS and CDR2 is FQNEAQ. CDR3 residues: CATAPTHGGGEQYF. CDR3 DNA: TGTGCCACTGCCCCGACCCACGGCGGTGGGGAGCAGTACTTC.

The J gene is TRBJ2-7, the V gene TRBV10-3, with a tentative D call TRBD2 (5 bases). The CDR3 has 12 residues. Germline V gene sequence: CDR1 ENHRY, CDR2 SYGVKD. Trimming took 8 bases from V and 0 from J, leaving 8 bases between them. The CDR3 nucleotides read TGTGCCATCCGAGGAGGCTCCTACGAGCAGTACTTC. It codes for CAIRGGSYEQYF.

This clone was seen once. J is TRBJ1-3 and V is TRBV18; TRBD1 matches 9 bases. Germline V gene data show CDR1 as KGHSH and CDR2 as LQKENI. The ends lost 5 bases at V and 2 bases at J; junction bases unmatched: 10. There are 17 residues in the CDR3. CDR3 region: CASSITGQGSAGNTIYF. CDR3 bases: TGTGCCAGCTCAATAACAGGACAGGGGTCGGCTGGAAACACCATATATTTT.